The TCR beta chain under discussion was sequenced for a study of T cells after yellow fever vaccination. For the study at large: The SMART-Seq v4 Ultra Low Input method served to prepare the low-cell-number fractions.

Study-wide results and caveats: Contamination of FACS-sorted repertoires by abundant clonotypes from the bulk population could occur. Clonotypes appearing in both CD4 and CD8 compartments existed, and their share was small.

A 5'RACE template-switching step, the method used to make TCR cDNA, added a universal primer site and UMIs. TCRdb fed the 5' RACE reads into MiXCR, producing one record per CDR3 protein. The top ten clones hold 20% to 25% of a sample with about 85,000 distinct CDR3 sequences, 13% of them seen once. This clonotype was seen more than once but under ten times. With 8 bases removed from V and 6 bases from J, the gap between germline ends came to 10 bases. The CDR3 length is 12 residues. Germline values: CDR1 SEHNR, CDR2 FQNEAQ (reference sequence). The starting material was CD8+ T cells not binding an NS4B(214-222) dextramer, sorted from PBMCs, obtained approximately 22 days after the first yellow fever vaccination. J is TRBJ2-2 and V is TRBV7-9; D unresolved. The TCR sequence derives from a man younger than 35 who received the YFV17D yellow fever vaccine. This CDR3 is CASAWKAGELFF. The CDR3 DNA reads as TGTGCCAGCGCTTGGAAAGCCGGGGAGCTGTTTTTT.